This T cell receptor beta chain stems from a study of T cells in Graves' hyperthyroidism and ophthalmopathy. This CDR3 comprises 14 residues. Trimming shortened V by 5 bases and J by 9 bases, and 14 bases separated the two germline ends. The study based diagnoses on clinical symptoms, serum thyroxine and TRAb, thyroid ultrasound and orbital computed tomography. RNA transcripts provided the source from which TCR beta CDR3 regions were amplified. The TCR CDR3 was amplified in a first-round RT-PCR using the HTBI primer set. TCRdb re-analysed the multiplex PCR reads in MiXCR, keeping a single row per CDR3 protein. Among hundreds of thousands of distinct CDR3 sequences, 35% to 55% were seen once, and the ten largest hold roughly 8.2%.

The sample was peripheral blood or thyroid tissue (not recorded which). The genes are TRBV12-3 or TRBV12-4 and TRBJ1-6; the D is unclear. This clonotype was sampled from a young woman with Graves' hyperthyroidism. CDR3: CASSPATFGSPLHF. Here the CDR3 DNA reads TGTGCCAGCAGTCCTGCGACTTTCGGTTCACCCCTCCACTTT.